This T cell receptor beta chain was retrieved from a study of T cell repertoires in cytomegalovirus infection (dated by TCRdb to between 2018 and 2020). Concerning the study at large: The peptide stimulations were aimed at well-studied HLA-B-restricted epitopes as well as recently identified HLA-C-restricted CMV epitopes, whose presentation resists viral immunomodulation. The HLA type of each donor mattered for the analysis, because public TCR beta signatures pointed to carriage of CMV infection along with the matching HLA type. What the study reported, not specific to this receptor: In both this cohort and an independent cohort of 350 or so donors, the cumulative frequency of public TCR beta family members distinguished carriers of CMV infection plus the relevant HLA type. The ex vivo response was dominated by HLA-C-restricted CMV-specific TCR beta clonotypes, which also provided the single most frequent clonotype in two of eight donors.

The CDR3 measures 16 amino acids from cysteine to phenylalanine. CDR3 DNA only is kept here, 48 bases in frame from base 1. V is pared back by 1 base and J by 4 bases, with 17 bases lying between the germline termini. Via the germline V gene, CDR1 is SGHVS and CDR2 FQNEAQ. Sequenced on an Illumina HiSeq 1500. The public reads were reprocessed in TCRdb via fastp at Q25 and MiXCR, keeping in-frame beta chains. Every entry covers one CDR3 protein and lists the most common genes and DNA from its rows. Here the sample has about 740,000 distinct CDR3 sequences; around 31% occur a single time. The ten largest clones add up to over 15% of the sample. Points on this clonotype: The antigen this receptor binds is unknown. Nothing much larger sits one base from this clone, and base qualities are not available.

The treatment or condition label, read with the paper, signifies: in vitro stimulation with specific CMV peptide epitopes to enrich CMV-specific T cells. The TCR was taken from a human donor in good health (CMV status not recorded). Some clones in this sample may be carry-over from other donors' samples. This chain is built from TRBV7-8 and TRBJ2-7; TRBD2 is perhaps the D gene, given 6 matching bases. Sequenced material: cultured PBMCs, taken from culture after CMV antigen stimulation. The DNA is TGTGCCAGCAGCTTAGGGAGTCGTCTAGCGACTTACGAGCAGTACTTC. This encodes CASSLGSRLATYEQYF.